The 17 T cell receptor beta chains below come from one sample, sequenced in a study of OX40 agonist ivuxolimab in advanced cancers. Here immunoSEQ multiplex PCR was the method, and the copy in TCRdb shows in-frame clones only, minus some. The sample includes about 7,700 clones, 60% to 85% of them seen just once. The sample in question was CD4+ or CD8+ T cells sorted from blood, obtained in a trial of the OX40 agonist ivuxolimab. The origin of the receptors is an adult with an advanced solid tumor such as melanoma, head and neck, liver or kidney cancer.

This clone showed up just once. This sequence joins TRBV27 and TRBJ2-7; no reliable D call. From germline, CDR1 is MNHEY and CDR2 SMNVEV (reference sequence). V lost 3 bases and J lost 5, with 11 bases in between. This CDR3 comprises 13 residues. The CDR3 reads CASSLSVRNEQYF. CDR3 bases: TGTGCCAGCAGTTTGAGCGTGAGGAACGAGCAGTACTTC.

By sample share, this clone is medium-sized. The CDR3 DNA sequence: TGTGCCAGTAGTGTAGCAGGGTCTGAAGCTTTCTTT. Translated, it gives CASSVAGSEAFF. This sequence joins TRBV19 and TRBJ1-1, with D perhaps TRBD1 (5 bases). The V end lost 5 bases, the J end lost 6 bases, and 10 bases lay between the germline ends. The germline gives CDR1 LNHDA, CDR2 SQIVND (reference sequence). The CDR3 has 12 residues.

Of note for this clone: The junction does not match germline at one end; this may be a read error. This chain uses TRBV5-4 with TRBJ2-7; the match to TRBD1 covers 10 bases. Germline CDR1 SGHNT, CDR2 YYREEE (reference sequence). CDR3 length: 13 amino acids. The CDR3: CASSPGDRGNEDF. CDR3 in DNA: TGTGCCAGCAGCCCAGGGGACAGGGGCAATGAAGACTTC.

This clone was seen a single time. The chain employs TRBV11-2 and TRBJ2-1; the D is unclear. Germline V gives CDR1 SGHAT, CDR2 FQNNGV. V was clipped by 6 bases and J by 5 bases, with 8 bases between them. The CDR3 is made up of 12 amino acids. The CDR3 sequence is CASRTLNNEQFF. For the CDR3, the DNA is TGTGCCAGCAGAACTCTCAACAATGAGCAGTTCTTC.

This clone was counted only a few times. The chain employs TRBV19 and TRBJ1-1; D possibly corresponds to TRBD1 (6 bases). The CDR3 runs 15 residues. Germline V gene lookup returns CDR1 LNHDA and CDR2 SQIVND (reference sequence). V was trimmed by 2 bases and J by 6 bases, leaving 16 bases between them. Here the CDR3 reads CASSISPTGIAEAFF. CDR3 in DNA: TGTGCCAGTAGTATATCTCCAACAGGGATAGCTGAAGCTTTCTTT.

Only one count was recorded for this clone. The chain combines TRBV27 with TRBJ1-2; no clear D gene. Per germline, CDR1 MNHEY and CDR2 SMNVEV (reference sequence). The CDR3 runs 14 residues. Between the trimmed V and J ends, which lost 2 bases and 4 bases, there was a span of 11 bases. The CDR3 DNA reads TGTGCCAGCAGTTTAACCGGGTCCTCCTATGGCTACACCTTC. Translated: CASSLTGSSYGYTF.

This clone was found a few times. The chain combines TRBV4-1 with TRBJ1-1; D unresolved. The CDR3 totals 15 residues. CDR1 is MGHRA and CDR2 is YSYEKL in the germline V gene. V shed 0 bases and J shed 2 bases, with 10 bases lying between them. The CDR3 here is CASSQERIQNTEAFF. CDR3 coding DNA: TGCGCCAGCAGCCAAGAAAGAATACAAAACACTGAAGCTTTCTTT.

The chain has TRBV5-6 and TRBJ2-1, with 11 bases aligning to TRBD2. Germline V gene sequence: CDR1 SGHDT, CDR2 YYEEEE. The CDR3 sequence is 18 residues long. With V trimmed by 2 bases and J by 1 base, 8 bases remained unmatched. The CDR3 loop is CASSFELAGAPSYNEQFF. In DNA form, the CDR3 reads TGTGCCAGCAGCTTCGAACTAGCGGGGGCCCCTTCCTACAATGAGCAGTTCTTC.

This clone was detected once. The V call is TRBV27, the J call TRBJ2-2; D unresolved. From germline, CDR1 is MNHEY and CDR2 SMNVEV (reference sequence). There are 11 residues in the CDR3. Between the trimmed V and J ends, which lost 3 bases and 6 bases, there was a span of 2 bases. The CDR3 loop is CASSFAGELFF. Here the CDR3 DNA reads TGTGCCAGCAGTTTTGCCGGGGAGCTGTTTTTT.

This chain connects TRBV25-1 to TRBJ2-1, with D unresolved. Germline CDR1 MGHDK, CDR2 SYGVNS. The CDR3 is made up of 15 amino acids. With 4 bases removed from V and 9 bases from J, the gap between germline ends came to 19 bases. The CDR3 DNA reads TGTGCCAGCAGTGTAGGATCGGCTAGTTTGGGTGAGCAGTTCTTC. It translates to CASSVGSASLGEQFF.

This clone appeared a single time. This likely traces to a read error, being one base from a far larger clone. The rearrangement uses TRBV5-4 and TRBJ2-2; D unclear. Germline V lookup: CDR1 SGHNT, CDR2 YYREEE (reference sequence). V dropped 4 bases and J dropped 6 bases, with 7 bases sitting between them. CDR3 length: 12 amino acids. This CDR3 is CASSPVAGELFF. DNA for the CDR3: TGTGCCAGCAGCCCGGTCGCCGGGGAGCTGTTTTTT. The whole variable domain, remainder taken from reference TRBV5-4 and TRBJ2-2, is ETGVTQSPTHLIKTRGQQVTLRCSSQSGHNTVSWYQQALGQGPQFIFQYYREEENGRGNFPPRFSGLQFPNYSSELNVNALELDDSALYLCASSPVAGELFFGEGSRLTVL.

The V call is TRBV7-2, the J call TRBJ2-5; no firm D call. V was trimmed by 5 bases and J by 1 base, leaving 8 bases between them. The length of the CDR3 is 13 residues. From germline, CDR1 is SGHTA and CDR2 FQGNSA. In DNA form, the CDR3 reads TGTGCCAGCAGCCCTATAGCCCAAGAGACCCAGTACTTC. This codes for CASSPIAQETQYF.

J is TRBJ1-5 and V is TRBV5-4; perhaps TRBD1 as D (6 bases). Germline lookup yields CDR1 SGHNT and CDR2 YYREEE (reference sequence). Trimming left V 2 bases short and J 8 bases short, with 11 bases between. CDR3 size: 13 residues. The CDR3 sequence is CASSFGGQEPQHF. CDR3 sequence (DNA): TGTGCCAGCAGCTTTGGGGGGCAAGAGCCCCAGCATTTT.

The J gene is TRBJ2-7, the V gene TRBV7-2; D ambiguous. The germline CDR1 and CDR2 sequences are SGHTA and FQGNSA. This CDR3 is 13 amino acids long. The V and J ends lost 2 bases and 4 bases respectively, with 9 bases between them. DNA of the CDR3: TGTGCCAGCAGCTTACTGTCCTTATACGAGCAGTACTTC. Translating gives CASSLLSLYEQYF. The full variable domain, completed using reference TRBV7-2 and TRBJ2-7, is GAGVSQSPSNKVTEKGKDVELRCDPISGHTALYWYRQSLGQGLEFLIYFQGNSAPDKSGLPSDRFSAERTGGSVSTLTIQRTQQEDSAVYLCASSLLSLYEQYFGPGTRLTVT.

This clone was observed a single time. The CDR3 DNA follows: TGTGCCAGCAGCCTGGGACTAGCGGGCAATGAGCAGTTCTTC. It yields the protein CASSLGLAGNEQFF. The chain is built from TRBV16 and TRBJ2-1; 12 nucleotides match TRBD2. Germline values: CDR1 KGHSY, CDR2 FQNENV. V was clipped by 4 bases and J by 6 bases; unmatched bases: 1. The CDR3 is 14 residues long.

The V gene is TRBV28, the J gene TRBJ1-2, with D maybe TRBD1 (5 bases). Trimming cost V 8 bases and J 3 bases, with 16 bases left between them. The CDR3 is 14 amino acids. The germline V gene has CDR1 MDHEN and CDR2 SYDVKM. CDR3 sequence reads: CASGSQGADYGYTF. For the CDR3, the DNA is TGTGCCAGCGGCTCCCAAGGGGCCGACTATGGCTACACCTTC.

This chain joins TRBV27 and TRBJ2-1; 11 bases match TRBD1. The J segment lost 1 base and the V segment lost 4 bases, leaving 21 bases of the junction unmatched. Germline V gene data show CDR1 as MNHEY and CDR2 as SMNVEV (reference sequence). The CDR3 sequence is 22 residues long. CDR3 in amino acids: CASSSRDRGVGRGLGSYNEQFF. The CDR3 region has the DNA TGTGCCAGCAGTTCCCGGGACAGGGGGGTAGGGAGGGGTTTAGGTTCCTACAATGAGCAGTTCTTC.